The rows below give T cell receptor beta chains drawn from one sample of a study of OX40 agonist ivuxolimab in advanced cancers. Profiled with immunoSEQ multiplex PCR; TCRdb holds only in-frame clones, not every one. The sample contains about 93,000 clones, around nine tenths of which appear only once. The input for sequencing was CD4+ or CD8+ T cells sorted from blood, taken in a trial of the OX40 agonist ivuxolimab. The receptors stem from an adult with an advanced solid tumor such as melanoma, head and neck, liver or kidney cancer. Each CDR3 is given with its conserved first and last residue. The D gene is left open where the match is weak. Expanded clones are given a class, and other clones once, few, many or no size at all.

length	D	V	size	J	CDR3	DNA
16	TRBD2	TRBV19	.	TRBJ2-3	CASSIQGLARTDTQYF	TGTGCCAGTAGTATACAAGGACTAGCGCGCACAGATACGCAGTATTTT
13	.	TRBV5-4	.	TRBJ2-7	CASSEPTTYEQYF	TGTGCCAGCAGTGAACCGACAACCTACGAGCAGTACTTC
14	TRBD1	TRBV30	.	TRBJ2-1	CAWSLGQGSNEQFF	TGTGCCTGGAGTCTAGGACAGGGGAGCAATGAGCAGTTCTTC
15	TRBD2	TRBV27	.	TRBJ2-7	CASSLLAARSYEQYF	TGTGCCAGCAGCCTACTAGCGGCACGATCCTACGAGCAGTACTTC
14	.	TRBV7-2	.	TRBJ2-7	CASRTGRGSYEQYF	TGTGCCAGCAGGACGGGACGGGGATCCTACGAGCAGTACTTC
15	.	TRBV5-1	.	TRBJ2-3	CASSSLPPPTDTQYF	TGCGCCAGCAGCTCCCTCCCTCCCCCGACAGATACGCAGTATTTT
13	.	TRBV30	.	TRBJ1-5	CAWSPVGQRAQHF	TGTGCCTGGAGCCCCGTGGGCCAGCGGGCCCAGCATTTT
11	.	TRBV6-5	.	TRBJ2-7	CASTNYYEQYF	TGTGCCAGCACCAACTACTACGAGCAGTACTTC
15	TRBD2	TRBV5-6	.	TRBJ2-7	CASSLNSGSSYEQYF	TGTGCCAGCAGCCTTAACAGCGGGAGCTCCTACGAGCAGTACTTC
15	.	TRBV5-5	.	TRBJ1-2	CASSSGGAVNYGYTF	TGTGCCAGCAGCTCTGGCGGGGCAGTAAACTATGGCTACACCTTC
18	TRBD1	TRBV25-1	.	TRBJ2-7	CASSGMPGTGTFFHEQYF	TGTGCCAGCAGTGGCATGCCCGGGACAGGTACTTTCTTCCACGAGCAGTACTTC
15	.	TRBV6-6	.	TRBJ2-5	CASSPPTGPRETQYF	TGTGCCAGCAGTCCTCCGACAGGCCCCCGAGAGACCCAGTACTTC
17	.	TRBV21-1	.	TRBJ1-4	CASSKEKGVATNEKLFF	TGTGCCAGCAGCAAAGAAAAAGGGGTTGCAACTAATGAAAAACTGTTTTTT
14	.	TRBV18	few	TRBJ2-7	CASSPIGRGYEQYF	TGTGCCAGCTCACCAATAGGCAGGGGCTACGAGCAGTACTTC
13	.	TRBV28	.	TRBJ2-4	CASRPGVQNIQYF	TGTGCCAGCAGACCGGGGGTCCAAAACATTCAGTACTTC
15	.	TRBV2	.	TRBJ2-3	CASISGTGGTDTQYF	TGTGCCAGCATCTCCGGGACTGGGGGCACAGATACGCAGTATTTT
12	.	TRBV7-2	.	TRBJ2-1	CASSPQRGRQFF	TGTGCCAGCAGCCCGCAGAGGGGACGCCAGTTCTTC
19	.	TRBV5-1	.	TRBJ2-4	CASSLGVGTRSLAKNIQYF	TGCGCCAGCAGCTTGGGGGTCGGTACTAGATCTCTAGCCAAAAACATTCAGTACTTC
14	TRBD1	TRBV7-8	.	TRBJ2-5	CASSSRTGPETQYF	TGTGCCAGCAGCTCGCGGACAGGGCCAGAGACCCAGTACTTC
15	.	TRBV15	.	TRBJ1-1	CATSTAYTVNTEAFF	TGTGCCACAAGTACAGCATACACGGTGAACACTGAAGCTTTCTTT
13	.	TRBV7-2	.	TRBJ2-7	CASSLPSRIEQYF	TGTGCCAGCAGCTTACCCAGCCGAATCGAGCAGTACTTC
13	.	TRBV12-1	.	TRBJ1-4	CATGEGENEKLFF	TGTGCTACCGGCGAAGGGGAGAATGAAAAACTGTTTTTT
13	.	TRBV5-6	.	TRBJ1-2	CASSLERTGGYTF	TGTGCCAGCAGCTTGGAACGAACGGGAGGCTACACCTTC
16	TRBD2	TRBV19	.	TRBJ2-2	CASRTGTSGLTGELFF	TGTGCCAGTAGGACCGGGACTAGCGGACTCACCGGGGAGCTGTTTTTT
16	.	TRBV9	.	TRBJ2-1	CASSVGGGTTYNEQFF	TGTGCCAGCAGCGTAGGGGGCGGGACCACCTACAATGAGCAGTTCTTC